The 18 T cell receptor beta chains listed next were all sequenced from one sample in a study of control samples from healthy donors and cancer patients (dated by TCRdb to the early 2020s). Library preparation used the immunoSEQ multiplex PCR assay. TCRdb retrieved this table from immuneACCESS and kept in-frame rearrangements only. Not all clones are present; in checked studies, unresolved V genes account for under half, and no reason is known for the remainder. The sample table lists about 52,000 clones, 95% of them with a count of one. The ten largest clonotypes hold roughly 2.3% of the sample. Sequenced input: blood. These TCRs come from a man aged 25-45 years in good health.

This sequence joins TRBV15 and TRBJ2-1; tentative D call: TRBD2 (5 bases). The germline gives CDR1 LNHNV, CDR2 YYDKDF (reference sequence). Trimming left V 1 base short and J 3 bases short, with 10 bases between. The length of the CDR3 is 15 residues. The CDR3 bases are TGTGCCACCAGCAGAGTAGCGTCGAACTACAATGAGCAGTTCTTC. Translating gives CATSRVASNYNEQFF.

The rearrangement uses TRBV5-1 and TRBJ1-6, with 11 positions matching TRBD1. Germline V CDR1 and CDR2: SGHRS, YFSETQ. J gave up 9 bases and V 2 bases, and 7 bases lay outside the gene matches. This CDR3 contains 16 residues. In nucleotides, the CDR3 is TGCGCCAGCAGCTTAGGACAGGGGGCGACGAGTTCACCCCTCCACTTT. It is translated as CASSLGQGATSSPLHF. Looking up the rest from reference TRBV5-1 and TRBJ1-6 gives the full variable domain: KAGVTQTPRYLIKTRGQQVTLSCSPISGHRSVSWYQQTPGQGLQFLFEYFSETQRNKGNFPGRFSGRQFSNSRSEMNVSTLELGDSALYLCASSLGQGATSSPLHFGNGTRLTVT.

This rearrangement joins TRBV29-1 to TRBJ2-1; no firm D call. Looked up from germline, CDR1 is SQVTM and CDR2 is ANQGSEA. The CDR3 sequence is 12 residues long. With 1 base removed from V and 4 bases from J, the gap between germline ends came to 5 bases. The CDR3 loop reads CSVEGSYNEQFF. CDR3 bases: TGCAGCGTTGAAGGTTCGTACAATGAGCAGTTCTTC.

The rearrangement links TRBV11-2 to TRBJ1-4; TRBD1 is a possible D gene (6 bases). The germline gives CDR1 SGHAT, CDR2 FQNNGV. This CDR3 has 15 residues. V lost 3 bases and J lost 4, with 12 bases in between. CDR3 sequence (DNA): TGTGCCAGCAGCTTCCCCAGGGGACATAATGAAAAACTGTTTTTT. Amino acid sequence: CASSFPRGHNEKLFF.

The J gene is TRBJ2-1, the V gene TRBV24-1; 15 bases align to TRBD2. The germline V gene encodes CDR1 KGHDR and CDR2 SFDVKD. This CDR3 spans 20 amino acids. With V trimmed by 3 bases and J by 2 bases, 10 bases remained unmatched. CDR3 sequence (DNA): TGTGCCACCAGTGATCCAGCCGGGACTAGCGGGAGGAGAACCTACAATGAGCAGTTCTTC. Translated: CATSDPAGTSGRRTYNEQFF.

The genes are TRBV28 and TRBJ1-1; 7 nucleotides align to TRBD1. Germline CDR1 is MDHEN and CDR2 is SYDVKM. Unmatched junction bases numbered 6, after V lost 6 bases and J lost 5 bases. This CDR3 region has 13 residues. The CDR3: CASRTGSGTEAFF. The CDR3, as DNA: TGTGCCAGCAGGACAGGGTCGGGGACTGAAGCTTTCTTT.

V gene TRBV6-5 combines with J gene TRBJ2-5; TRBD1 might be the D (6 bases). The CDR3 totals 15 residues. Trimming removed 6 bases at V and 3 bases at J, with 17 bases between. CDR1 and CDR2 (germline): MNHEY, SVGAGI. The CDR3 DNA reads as TGTGCCAGCAGATCAGCCGGGACAAACGAAGAGACCCAGTACTTC. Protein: CASRSAGTNEETQYF.

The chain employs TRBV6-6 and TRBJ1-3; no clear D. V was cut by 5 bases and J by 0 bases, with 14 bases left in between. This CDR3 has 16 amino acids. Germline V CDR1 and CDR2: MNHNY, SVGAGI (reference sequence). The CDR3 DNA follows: TGTGCCAGCAGTCCCGCTTCATACCCCTCTGGAAACACCATATATTTT. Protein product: CASSPASYPSGNTIYF.

This CDR3 is CASSPKYNEQFF. The CDR3 coding sequence is TGTGCCAGCAGTCCCAAATACAATGAGCAGTTCTTC. V usage is TRBV6-5 and J usage is TRBJ2-1; no definite D call. This CDR3 is built from 12 residues. The germline V gene encodes CDR1 MNHEY and CDR2 SVGAGI. The V gene lost 5 bases and the J gene lost 4 bases, with 6 bases spanning the gap.

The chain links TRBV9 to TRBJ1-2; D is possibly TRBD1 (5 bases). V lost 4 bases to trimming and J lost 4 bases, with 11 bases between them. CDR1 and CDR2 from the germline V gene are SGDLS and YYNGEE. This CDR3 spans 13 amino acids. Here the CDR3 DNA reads TGTGCCAGCAGCCCGGCGGGGGGCTATGGCTACACCTTC. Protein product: CASSPAGGYGYTF.

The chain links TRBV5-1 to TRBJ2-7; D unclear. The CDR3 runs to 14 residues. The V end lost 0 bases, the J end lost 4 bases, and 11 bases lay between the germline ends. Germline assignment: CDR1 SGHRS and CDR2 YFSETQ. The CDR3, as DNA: TGCGCCAGCAGCTTGGTGCCAGCCGAGTACGAGCAGTACTTC. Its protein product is CASSLVPAEYEQYF.

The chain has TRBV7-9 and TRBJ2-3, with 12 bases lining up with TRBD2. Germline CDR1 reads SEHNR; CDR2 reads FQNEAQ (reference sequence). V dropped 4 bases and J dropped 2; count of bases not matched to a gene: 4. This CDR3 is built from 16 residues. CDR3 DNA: TGTGCCAGCAGCTCATGGACTAGCGGGACCACAGATACGCAGTATTTT. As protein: CASSSWTSGTTDTQYF.

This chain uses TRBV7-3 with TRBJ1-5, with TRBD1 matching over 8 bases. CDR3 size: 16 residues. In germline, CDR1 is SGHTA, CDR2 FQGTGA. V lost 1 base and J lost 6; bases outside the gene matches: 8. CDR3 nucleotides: TGTGCCAGCAGCTTAAGCTCCCCGACAGGGGCTCAGCCCCAGCATTTT. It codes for CASSLSSPTGAQPQHF.

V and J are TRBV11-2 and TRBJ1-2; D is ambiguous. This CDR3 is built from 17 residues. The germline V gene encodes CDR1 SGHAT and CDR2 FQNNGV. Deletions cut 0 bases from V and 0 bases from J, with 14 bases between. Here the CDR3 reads CASSLDLGHRTNYGYTF. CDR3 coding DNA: TGTGCCAGCAGCTTAGATCTTGGGCACCGGACTAACTATGGCTACACCTTC.

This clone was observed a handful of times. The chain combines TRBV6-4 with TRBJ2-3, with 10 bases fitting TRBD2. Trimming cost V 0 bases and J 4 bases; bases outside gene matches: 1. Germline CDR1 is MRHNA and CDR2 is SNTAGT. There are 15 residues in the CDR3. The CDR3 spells CASSDSLAGADTQYF. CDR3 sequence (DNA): TGTGCCAGCAGTGACTCCCTAGCGGGAGCAGATACGCAGTATTTT.

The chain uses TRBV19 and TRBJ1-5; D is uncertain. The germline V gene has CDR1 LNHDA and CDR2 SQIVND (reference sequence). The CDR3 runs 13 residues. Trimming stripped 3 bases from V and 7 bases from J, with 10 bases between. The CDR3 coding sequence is TGTGCCAGTAGTATCGTCTTAGACCAGCCCCAGCATTTT. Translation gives CASSIVLDQPQHF. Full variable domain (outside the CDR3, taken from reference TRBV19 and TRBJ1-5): DGGITQSPKYLFRKEGQNVTLSCEQNLNHDAMYWYRQDPGQGLRLIYYSQIVNDFQKGDIAEGYSVSREKKESFPLTVTSAQKNPTAFYLCASSIVLDQPQHFGDGTRLSIL.

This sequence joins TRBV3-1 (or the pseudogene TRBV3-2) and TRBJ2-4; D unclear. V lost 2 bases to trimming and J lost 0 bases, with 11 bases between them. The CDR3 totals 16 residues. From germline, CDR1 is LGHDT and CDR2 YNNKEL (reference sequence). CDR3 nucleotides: TGTGCCAGCAGCCAAAGACGGATACTAGCCAAAAACATTCAGTACTTC. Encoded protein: CASSQRRILAKNIQYF.

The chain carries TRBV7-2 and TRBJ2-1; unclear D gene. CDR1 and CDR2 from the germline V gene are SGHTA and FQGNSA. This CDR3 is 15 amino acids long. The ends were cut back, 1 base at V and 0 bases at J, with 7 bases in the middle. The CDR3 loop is CASSLGLFSYNEQFF. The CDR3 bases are TGTGCCAGCAGCTTAGGACTTTTCTCCTACAATGAGCAGTTCTTC.